The present TCR beta chain was sequenced within a study of T-cell reconstitution after alpha-beta-depleted transplantation in children (dated by TCRdb to the mid-2010s). Study-level background: Using TCR repertoire profiling, the study followed T-cell immune reconstitution in a quantitative way in children after TCRalphabeta/CD19-depleted allogeneic hematopoietic cell transplantation.

In the germline V gene, CDR1 corresponds to MNHNS and CDR2 to SASEGT. A distance of 14 bases separates the germline ends of V and J, which lose 7 bases and 0 bases respectively. Including the terminal cysteine and phenylalanine, the CDR3 comprises 15 residues. Kept here is only the CDR3 DNA, which spans 45 bases and is read in frame from base 1. In this sample, this clonotype turned up many times. There is no known antigen for this receptor. Base-call qualities are not available, and no considerably larger clone is one nucleotide away. Libraries were made using PCR. Sequencer: Illumina HiSeq 2500. TCR libraries were prepared with molecular barcoding, using unique molecular identifiers to normalize TCRbeta repertoire quantification. The public reads were run again by TCRdb, first through fastp at Q25 and then through MiXCR, and only productive beta chains were kept. Rows matching on CDR3 protein sequence are summarized as one entry with the most common DNA and genes. The sample table shows some 240,000 distinct CDR3 sequences, and approximately 9.8% are seen once. The ten most abundant clones make up 5% to 6% of the sample.

The receptor's source is a human donor who donated a stem cell graft to a child with SCID. In this chain, TRBV6-1 is recombined with TRBJ2-3, with an unclear D gene assignment. This specimen consisted of PBMCs from the stem cell graft donor, obtained from the stem cell graft. The sequenced DNA is TGTGCCAGCACCGCGGACGGAAGAAGCACAGATACGCAGTATTTT. Its protein product is CASTADGRSTDTQYF.